This paragraph reports one T cell receptor beta chain. Its antigen is currently unknown. Repertoires were generated with immunoSEQ multiplex PCR, while TCRdb's copy carries only in-frame clones and drops some. This sample has 15,000 or so clones, with approximately 83% found just once. The entry originates in a study of immune evolution from preneoplasia to lung adenocarcinoma. Looking at the study overall: HLA loss of heterozygosity: roughly 6.4% AIS, over 12% MIA, approximately 35% ADC, none AAH.

General study points: Normal lung had the highest top T cell clone frequencies. Highest clonality occurred in KRAS-mutant, not EGFR-mutant or double wild-type, nodules.

This CDR3 has 14 residues. V was cut by 5 bases and J by 2 bases, with 12 bases left in between. Germline CDR1 SGHAT, CDR2 FQNNGV. The sequencing sample was made of FFPE lung adenocarcinoma in situ tissue. This chain connects TRBV11-2 to TRBJ2-5, with a weak D call TRBD1 (5 bases). This clonotype was obtained from an older donor with lung adenocarcinoma. CDR3 amino acids: CASSPTRTQETQYF. CDR3 DNA: TGTGCCAGCAGCCCAACTCGGACACAAGAGACCCAGTACTTC.